A selection of T cell receptor beta chains follows, all from one sample in a study of blood T cell repertoires in COVID-19. The table came from immunoSEQ multiplex PCR; TCRdb's copy has only in-frame clones and leaves some out. The table shows roughly 190,000 clones, with 80% to 90% occurring only once. The sequencing sample was made of peripheral blood. The receptor source for this set is a woman aged 55-70 years with COVID-19, enrolled during active disease. The CDR3 runs from the conserved cysteine through the conserved F or W. A D gene is named only where the DNA matches it firmly. Only part of the rows carry a size: once, few, many, or a class if the clone is expanded.

v_gene	j_gene	d_gene	abundance	CDR3aa	CDR3nt
TRBV4-3	TRBJ1-1	TRBD1	once	CASSQDPQGGVTEAFF	TGCGCCAGCAGCCAAGATCCCCAGGGGGGAGTGACTGAAGCTTTCTTT
TRBV19	TRBJ1-5	NA	NA	CASGGAGGSNQPQHF	TGTGCCAGTGGGGGGGCAGGTGGAAGCAATCAGCCCCAGCATTTT
TRBV7-2	TRBJ2-7	TRBD2	NA	CASSLGLAGATYEQYF	TGTGCCAGCAGCTTAGGACTAGCGGGAGCTACCTACGAGCAGTACTTC
TRBV18	TRBJ1-1	NA	NA	CASSSDRNTEAFF	TGTGCCAGCTCGTCGGACAGGAACACTGAAGCTTTCTTT
TRBV1	TRBJ2-5	NA	NA	CTSSQVTSGRKETQYF	TGCACCAGCAGCCAAGTTACTAGCGGGAGGAAAGAGACCCAGTACTTC
TRBV15	TRBJ2-7	TRBD1	NA	CATSRGPGQGGTYEQYF	TGTGCCACCAGCAGGGGGCCCGGACAGGGTGGGACCTACGAGCAGTACTTC
TRBV5-4	TRBJ2-5	NA	NA	CASSLGTPGETQYF	TGTGCCAGCAGCTTAGGGACTCCGGGGGAGACCCAGTACTTC
TRBV7-2	TRBJ1-3	NA	NA	CASSLVNRAGSSGNTIYF	TGTGCCAGCAGCTTAGTCAATCGCGCGGGTTCCTCTGGAAACACCATATATTTT
TRBV24-1	TRBJ1-1	NA	NA	CATRNAGTPNTEAFF	TGTGCCACCAGGAACGCCGGGACACCGAACACTGAAGCTTTCTTT
TRBV5-5	TRBJ2-2	NA	NA	CASSLGGGELFF	TGTGCCAGCAGCTTGGGAGGTGGGGAGCTGTTTTTT
TRBV15	TRBJ2-1	NA	NA	CATSRGGLLTEQFF	TGTGCCACCAGCAGAGGGGGACTTCTAACCGAGCAGTTCTTC
TRBV7-9	TRBJ2-7	NA	NA	CASSLALGSEQYF	TGTGCCAGCAGCTTAGCGCTCGGTTCCGAGCAGTACTTC
TRBV3-1/TRBV3-2	TRBJ1-2	NA	NA	CASSQDLGGRGGYTF	TGTGCCAGCAGCCAAGATCTTGGGGGCAGAGGTGGCTACACCTTC
TRBV19	TRBJ1-4	TRBD1	NA	CASSPRRGATNEKLFF	TGTGCCAGTAGTCCTCGCAGGGGGGCAACTAATGAAAAACTGTTTTTT
TRBV6-4	TRBJ2-1	NA	NA	CASSDSLYNEQFF	TGTGCCAGCAGTGACTCCCTCTACAATGAGCAGTTCTTC
TRBV7-9	TRBJ2-2	NA	NA	CASSLESTGELFF	TGTGCCAGCAGCTTAGAGAGTACCGGGGAGCTGTTTTTT
TRBV6-5	TRBJ2-7	TRBD2	once	CASSPQAGGYEQYF	TGTGCCAGCAGCCCCCAGGCGGGAGGCTACGAGCAGTACTTC
TRBV19	TRBJ2-1	NA	NA	CASSSVLAGRYNEQFF	TGTGCCAGTAGTAGCGTTTTGGCGGGAAGATACAATGAGCAGTTCTTC
TRBV5-1	TRBJ2-7	NA	NA	CASSLTGSSYEQYF	TGCGCCAGCAGCTTGACAGGGTCCTCCTACGAGCAGTACTTC
TRBV6-5	TRBJ1-5	NA	NA	CASSPPARGMPQHF	TGTGCCAGCAGTCCGCCGGCACGGGGGATGCCCCAGCATTTT
TRBV19	TRBJ2-7	TRBD2	NA	CASSLGLADQYEQYF	TGTGCCAGTAGTCTGGGACTAGCGGACCAATACGAGCAGTACTTC
TRBV27	TRBJ1-3	TRBD1	NA	CASSRLTGAGNTIYF	TGTGCCAGCAGTAGACTGACAGGGGCTGGAAACACCATATATTTT
TRBV7-2	TRBJ2-2	TRBD1	NA	CASSPDRGGTGELFF	TGTGCCAGCAGCCCAGACAGGGGGGGCACCGGGGAGCTGTTTTTT
TRBV10-2	TRBJ2-1	TRBD2	once	CASSESIPGLAAYNEQFF	TGCGCCAGCAGTGAGTCTATACCGGGACTAGCTGCCTACAATGAGCAGTTCTTC
TRBV19	TRBJ2-7	TRBD1	NA	CASSQTGQFHYEQYF	TGTGCCAGTAGTCAGACGGGACAGTTCCATTACGAGCAGTACTTC
TRBV24-1	TRBJ2-3	NA	once	CATGGGGTQYF	TGTGCCACCGGGGGCGGGGGTACGCAGTATTTT
TRBV7-2	TRBJ1-4	NA	NA	CASSSYEKLFF	TGTGCCAGCAGCTCTTATGAAAAACTGTTTTTT
TRBV4-1	TRBJ2-5	TRBD2	NA	CASSHLSGRAEETQYF	TGCGCCAGCAGCCACCTTAGCGGGAGGGCCGAAGAGACCCAGTACTTC
TRBV9	TRBJ2-7	TRBD1	NA	CASSSTGGYEQYF	TGTGCCAGCAGTTCGACAGGGGGCTACGAGCAGTACTTC
TRBV11-2	TRBJ2-5	NA	NA	CASSLGATSQETQYF	TGTGCCAGCAGCTTAGGGGCCACATCCCAAGAGACCCAGTACTTC
TRBV7-9	TRBJ2-7	TRBD2	NA	CASSLGVGGLTEQYF	TGTGCCAGCAGCTTAGGGGTGGGAGGGCTGACGGAGCAGTACTTC
TRBV10-1	TRBJ1-2	NA	many	CASSESAGDGYTF	TGCGCCAGCAGTGAGAGTGCAGGGGATGGCTACACCTTC
TRBV27	TRBJ2-7	NA	NA	CASSLGTTGEEQYF	TGTGCCAGCAGTTTGGGCACAACGGGAGAAGAGCAGTACTTC
TRBV24-1	TRBJ2-3	NA	NA	CATSELGGATGAPGPDTQYF	TGTGCCACCAGTGAATTGGGGGGTGCCACAGGGGCCCCTGGTCCAGATACGCAGTATTTT
TRBV4-3	TRBJ2-3	NA	NA	CASSLGHSDTDTQYF	TGCGCCAGCAGCCTGGGACACTCTGACACAGATACGCAGTATTTT
TRBV6-5	TRBJ1-5	TRBD1	NA	CASRLTGKPQHF	TGTGCCAGCAGGCTGACAGGGAAGCCCCAGCATTTT
TRBV5-1	TRBJ2-5	TRBD1	once	CASSLSGGEGETQYF	TGCGCCAGCAGCTTGTCAGGGGGCGAGGGGGAGACCCAGTACTTC
TRBV6-5	TRBJ1-1	TRBD1	once	CASTAGTGRPEAFF	TGTGCCAGCACGGCAGGGACAGGGCGCCCTGAGGCTTTCTTT
TRBV6-5	TRBJ2-1	NA	NA	CASTRIQGNEQFF	TGTGCCAGCACCCGGATACAGGGCAATGAGCAGTTCTTC
TRBV6-2/TRBV6-3	TRBJ2-3	TRBD2	NA	CASSYKSGTSVPDTQYF	TGTGCCAGCAGTTACAAATCCGGGACTAGCGTTCCAGATACGCAGTATTTT
TRBV24-1	TRBJ2-2	TRBD1	NA	CATSDYRDRGNTGELFF	TGTGCCACCAGTGATTACAGGGACAGGGGGAACACCGGGGAGCTGTTTTTT
TRBV29-1	TRBJ1-1	NA	NA	CSVEQVNTEAFF	TGCAGCGTTGAACAGGTAAACACTGAAGCTTTCTTT
TRBV18	TRBJ2-1	NA	NA	CASSPRLDHEQFF	TGTGCCAGCTCACCCAGACTAGATCATGAGCAGTTCTTC
TRBV6-5	TRBJ2-7	TRBD1	NA	CASSYSGRGLVEQYF	TGTGCCAGCAGTTACTCGGGCAGGGGGCTAGTCGAGCAGTACTTC
TRBV19	TRBJ2-7	TRBD2	NA	CASSWEGPAGGSSYEQYF	TGTGCCAGTAGTTGGGAGGGGCCAGCGGGAGGCTCCTCCTACGAGCAGTACTTC
TRBV14	TRBJ1-4	TRBD1	NA	CASSQPPDREKLFF	TGTGCCAGCAGCCAACCACCGGACAGGGAAAAACTGTTTTTT
TRBV19	TRBJ1-5	NA	NA	CASSISPTGNQPQHF	TGTGCCAGTAGTATTTCCCCTACGGGCAATCAGCCCCAGCATTTT
TRBV7-8	TRBJ2-7	TRBD2	NA	CASSVGLAGSYEQYF	TGTGCCAGCAGCGTCGGACTAGCTGGCTCCTACGAGCAGTACTTC
TRBV7-9	TRBJ1-2	TRBD1	NA	CASSLALGTGHDGYTF	TGTGCCAGCAGCTTAGCGCTGGGGACAGGGCACGATGGCTACACCTTC
TRBV24-1	TRBJ2-7	TRBD1	NA	CATSDVRTGMVEQYF	TGTGCCACCAGTGATGTCCGGACAGGGATGGTGGAGCAGTACTTC